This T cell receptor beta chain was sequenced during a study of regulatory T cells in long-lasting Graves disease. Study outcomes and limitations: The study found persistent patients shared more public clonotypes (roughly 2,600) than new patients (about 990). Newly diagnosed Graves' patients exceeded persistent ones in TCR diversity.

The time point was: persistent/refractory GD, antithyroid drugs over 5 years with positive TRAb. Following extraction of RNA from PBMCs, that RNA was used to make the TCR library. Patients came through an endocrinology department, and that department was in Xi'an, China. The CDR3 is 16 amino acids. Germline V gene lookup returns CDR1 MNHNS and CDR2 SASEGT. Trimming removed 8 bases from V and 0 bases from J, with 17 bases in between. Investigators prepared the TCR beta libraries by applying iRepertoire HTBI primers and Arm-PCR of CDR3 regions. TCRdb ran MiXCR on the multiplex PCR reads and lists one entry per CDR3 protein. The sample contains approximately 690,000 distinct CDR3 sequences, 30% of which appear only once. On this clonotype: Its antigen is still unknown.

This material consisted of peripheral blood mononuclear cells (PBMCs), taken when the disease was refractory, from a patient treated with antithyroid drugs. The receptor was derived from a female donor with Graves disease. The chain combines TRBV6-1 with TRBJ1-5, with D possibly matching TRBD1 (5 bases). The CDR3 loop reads CASGGKGPGSNQPQHF. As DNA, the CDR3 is TGTGCCAGCGGGGGGAAAGGGCCGGGTAGCAATCAGCCCCAGCATTTT.